The 18 T cell receptor beta chains below come from one sample, sequenced in a study of long-term antiretroviral therapy in people with HIV. With survey level as its setting, the immunoSEQ assay was v3.0. This table comes from immunoSEQ multiplex PCR, and its TCRdb copy is limited to in-frame clones, with some not included. The repertoire holds 30,000 or so clones, with 95% to 98% as singletons. Here the sequenced sample was unsorted PBMCs, taken 7.6 years after starting antiretroviral therapy. The source is a man aged 25 to 40 with HIV.

The rearrangement links TRBV30 to TRBJ1-5; no clear D. Germline V gene data show CDR1 as GTSNPN and CDR2 as SVGIG (reference sequence). The CDR3 totals 13 residues. With 1 base removed from V and 5 bases from J, the gap between germline ends came to 9 bases. The CDR3 region is CAWSAGSDQPQHF. The CDR3 DNA reads as TGTGCCTGGAGTGCGGGGTCCGATCAGCCCCAGCATTTT.

This chain uses TRBV9 with TRBJ2-2, with a tentative D call TRBD1 (5 bases). The CDR3 extends over 11 amino acids. Trimming cost V 7 bases and J 7 bases, with 8 bases left between them. Looked up from germline, CDR1 is SGDLS and CDR2 is YYNGEE. Here the CDR3 reads CASQGDGELFF. DNA for the CDR3: TGTGCCAGCCAAGGGGACGGGGAGCTGTTTTTT.

This chain joins TRBV5-1 and TRBJ2-5, with 7 bases that match TRBD2. V dropped 0 bases and J dropped 5; count of bases not matched to a gene: 7. The CDR3 consists of 15 residues. In germline, CDR1 is SGHRS, CDR2 YFSETQ. The CDR3 loop is CASSLAKGEGETQYF. CDR3 nucleotides: TGCGCCAGCAGCTTGGCCAAAGGGGAGGGGGAGACCCAGTACTTC.

The chain combines TRBV9 with TRBJ2-6; 8 bases match TRBD2. J lost 4 bases, V lost 3 bases, and 12 bases had no gene match. Germline V gene lookup returns CDR1 SGDLS and CDR2 YYNGEE. This CDR3 has 18 amino acids. The CDR3 protein is CASSDTVGGGPGANVLTF. CDR3 bases: TGTGCCAGCAGCGACACGGTCGGGGGGGGTCCCGGGGCCAACGTCCTGACTTTC.

The chain has TRBV7-2 and TRBJ1-5; D gene unclear. Trimming took off 3 bases at V and 4 bases at J, with 7 bases between the two ends. CDR1 is SGHTA and CDR2 is FQGNSA in the germline V gene. CDR3 length equals 13 residues. This CDR3 is CASSLTLNQPQHF. CDR3 nucleotides: TGTGCCAGCAGCTTGACGCTAAATCAGCCCCAGCATTTT.

V and J are TRBV14 and TRBJ2-7, with 9 bases fitting TRBD1. CDR3 length equals 15 residues. Trimming removed 4 bases from V and 1 base from J; junction bases left unmatched: 5. The germline V gene has CDR1 SGHDN and CDR2 FVKESK. This chain's CDR3 is CASSLQGTGSYEQYF. DNA for the CDR3: TGTGCCAGCAGCCTTCAGGGGACAGGGTCCTACGAGCAGTACTTC. The variable domain in full, completed from reference TRBV14 and TRBJ2-7, reads EAGVTQFPSHSVIEKGQTVTLRCDPISGHDNLYWYRRVMGKEIKFLLHFVKESKQDESGMPNNRFLAERTGGTYSTLKVQPAELEDSGVYFCASSLQGTGSYEQYFGPGTRLTVT.

The chain has TRBV7-2 and TRBJ1-2; TRBD1 matches at 9 bases. V lost 5 bases, J lost 8 bases, and 24 bases stayed unmatched. The length of the CDR3 is 19 residues. CDR1 is SGHTA and CDR2 is FQGNSA in the germline V gene. Here the CDR3 reads CASSQQNTGTGIDRGGYTF. CDR3 nucleotides: TGTGCCAGCAGCCAGCAGAACACCGGGACAGGGATCGACCGTGGGGGCTACACCTTC.

This clone was observed a single time. The rearrangement uses TRBV7-2 and TRBJ2-7; 8 bases agree with TRBD1. The CDR3 has 15 amino acids. From germline, CDR1 is SGHTA and CDR2 FQGNSA. V shed 1 base, J shed 3 bases, and the junction held 5 bases outside the gene matches. The CDR3 loop is CASSLVGTGRYEQYF. The CDR3 coding sequence is TGTGCCAGCAGCTTAGTTGGGACAGGCCGCTACGAGCAGTACTTC.

The rearrangement joins TRBV7-2 to TRBJ1-1, with D possibly matching TRBD1 (6 bases). Germline V CDR1 and CDR2: SGHTA, FQGNSA. The CDR3 runs to 15 residues. Trimming took 5 bases from V and 5 from J, leaving 18 bases between them. The CDR3 bases are TGTGCCAGCAGCCCTAGGCGGGGGGCCGGAACTGAAGCTTTCTTT. Its protein product is CASSPRRGAGTEAFF.

The chain has TRBV27 and TRBJ2-1; a possible D gene is TRBD2 (5 bases). The CDR3 covers 17 residues. The V and J ends lost 4 bases and 0 bases respectively, with 16 bases between them. From germline, CDR1 is MNHEY and CDR2 SMNVEV (reference sequence). The CDR3 loop reads CASSSRWAEGSYNEQFF. The CDR3 DNA sequence: TGTGCCAGCAGTTCCCGGTGGGCCGAGGGCTCCTACAATGAGCAGTTCTTC.

V is TRBV7-8 and J is TRBJ1-2; D gene ambiguous. In germline, CDR1 is SGHVS, CDR2 FQNEAQ. Trimming left V 2 bases short and J 8 bases short, with 15 bases between. The CDR3 loop spans 14 amino acids. CDR3 DNA sequence: TGTGCCAGCAGCTTAACCGGGAGGGAAGGAGGCTACACCTTC. Amino acid sequence: CASSLTGREGGYTF.

The chain carries TRBV7-6 and TRBJ1-6, with D tentatively TRBD1 (6 bases). Trimming cost V 5 bases and J 8 bases, with 25 bases left between them. This CDR3 has 18 amino acids. Germline CDR1 reads SGHVS; CDR2 reads FNYEAQ. The CDR3 region is CASSRILLTGSIDSPLHF. Written as DNA, the CDR3 is TGTGCCAGCAGCCGTATCCTACTGACAGGATCCATTGATTCACCCCTCCACTTT.

The V and J genes are TRBV5-1 and TRBJ2-7, with a possible D match to TRBD1 (5 bases). This CDR3 is 13 amino acids long. CDR1 is SGHRS, CDR2 YFSETQ, per germline. Trimming removed 7 bases at V and 6 bases at J, with 17 bases between. CDR3 DNA: TGCGCCAGCCGAGTCACTACAACAGGCGAGCAGTACTTC. Translation gives CASRVTTTGEQYF.

The V gene is TRBV29-1, the J gene TRBJ2-1; D unresolved. Trimming shortened V by 4 bases and J by 7 bases, and 5 bases separated the two germline ends. The CDR3 covers 10 residues. Germline V gene sequence: CDR1 SQVTM, CDR2 ANQGSEA. The CDR3 loop is CSVGENEQFF. The DNA for the CDR3 is TGCAGCGTTGGTGAGAATGAGCAGTTCTTC.

V gene TRBV4-3 combines with J gene TRBJ2-7; D might be TRBD1 (6 bases). The CDR3 covers 16 residues. The germline V gene encodes CDR1 LGHNA and CDR2 YSLEER. The V and J ends lost 3 bases and 3 bases respectively, with 18 bases between them. In nucleotides, the CDR3 is TGCGCCAGCAGCCATTCCTGGGGCAGGGGAAACTACGAGCAGTACTTC. Its protein is CASSHSWGRGNYEQYF.

The genes are TRBV7-9 and TRBJ1-1; 8 nucleotides line up with TRBD1. Germline values: CDR1 SEHNR, CDR2 FQNEAQ (reference sequence). This CDR3 is built from 18 residues. J gave up 3 bases and V 5 bases, and 17 bases lay outside the gene matches. As DNA, the CDR3 is TGTGCCAGCAGCCCCGAGGACAGGGTGAGGGAGATATACACTGAAGCTTTCTTT. This encodes CASSPEDRVREIYTEAFF.

This sequence joins TRBV10-3 and TRBJ2-7; the D gene could be TRBD1 or TRBD2 (5 bases each). The CDR3 spans 13 residues. Germline CDR1 ENHRY, CDR2 SYGVKD. Trimming removed 3 bases at V and 7 bases at J, with 13 bases between. CDR3 residues: CAISDTVGPEQYF. The CDR3 DNA follows: TGTGCCATCAGTGATACCGTGGGACCGGAGCAGTACTTC.

This chain connects TRBV13 to TRBJ2-7; 8 positions match TRBD2. The junction had 10 bases not matched to a gene; V was cut back by 4 bases and J by 2 bases. The CDR3 covers 16 residues. Germline V gives CDR1 PRHDT, CDR2 FYEKMQ (reference sequence). CDR3: CASSSSEGLVPYEQYF. As DNA, the CDR3 is TGTGCCAGCAGCTCATCCGAGGGACTAGTCCCCTACGAGCAGTACTTC.